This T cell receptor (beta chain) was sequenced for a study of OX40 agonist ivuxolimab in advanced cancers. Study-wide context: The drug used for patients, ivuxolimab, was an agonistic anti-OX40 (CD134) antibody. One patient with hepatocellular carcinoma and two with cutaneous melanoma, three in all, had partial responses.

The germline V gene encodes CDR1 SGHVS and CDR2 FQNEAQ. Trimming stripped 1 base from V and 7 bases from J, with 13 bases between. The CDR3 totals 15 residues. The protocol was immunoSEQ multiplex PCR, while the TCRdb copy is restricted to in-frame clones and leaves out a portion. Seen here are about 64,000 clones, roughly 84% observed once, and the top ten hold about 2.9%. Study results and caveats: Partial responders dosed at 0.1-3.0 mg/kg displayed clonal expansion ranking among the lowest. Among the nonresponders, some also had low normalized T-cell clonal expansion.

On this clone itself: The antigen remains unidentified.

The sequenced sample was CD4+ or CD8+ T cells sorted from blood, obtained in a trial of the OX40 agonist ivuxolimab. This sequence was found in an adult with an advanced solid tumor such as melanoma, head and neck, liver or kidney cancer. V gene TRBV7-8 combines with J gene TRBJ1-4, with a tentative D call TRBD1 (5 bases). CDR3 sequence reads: CASSLDGGGVEKLFF. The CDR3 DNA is TGTGCCAGCAGCTTAGACGGGGGTGGGGTTGAAAAACTGTTTTTT.